One sample yielded the 26 T cell receptor beta chains listed below, sequenced in a study of shared clonotypes between healthy human individuals. This table comes from immunoSEQ multiplex PCR, and its TCRdb copy is limited to in-frame clones, with some not included. The sample gives approximately 720,000 clones, approximately 79% of which show up once; around 2% is in the top ten. Sequencing was carried out using memory CD4+ T cells sorted from blood. As for subset: CD45RA-negative fraction. All receptors come from a woman aged 25 to 39 in good health.

V and J are TRBV28 and TRBJ2-7; D ambiguous. Germline CDR1 MDHEN, CDR2 SYDVKM. CDR3 length equals 18 residues. The V end was cut by 1 base, the J end by 6 bases, with 25 bases between. DNA of the CDR3: TGTGCCAGCAGTTTATTCGCCGGAAAGATAGGACGGACCTCCGAGCAGTACTTC. It codes for CASSLFAGKIGRTSEQYF. Together with reference TRBV28 and TRBJ2-7, the CDR3 gives the full variable domain: DVKVTQSSRYLVKRTGEKVFLECVQDMDHENMFWYRQDPGLGLRLIYFSYDVKMKEKGDIPEGYSVSREKKERFSLILESASTNQTSMYLCASSLFAGKIGRTSEQYFGPGTRLTVT.

V usage is TRBV6-1 and J usage is TRBJ1-2, with D unclear. This CDR3 is 13 amino acids long. CDR1 is MNHNS and CDR2 is SASEGT in the germline V gene. V was cut by 2 bases and J by 4 bases, with 8 bases left in between. This chain's CDR3 is CASSENSPYGYTF. For the CDR3, the DNA is TGTGCCAGCAGTGAAAACAGCCCCTATGGCTACACCTTC.

The rearrangement joins TRBV5-1 to TRBJ2-7; 8 nucleotides match TRBD1. J was trimmed by 3 bases and V by 5 bases; bases with no gene match: 7. The CDR3 runs to 14 residues. The germline V gene has CDR1 SGHRS and CDR2 YFSETQ. The CDR3 protein is CASRETGVFYEQYF. For the CDR3, the DNA is TGCGCCAGCAGAGAGACAGGGGTCTTCTACGAGCAGTACTTC.

In DNA, the CDR3 is TGTGCCAGCAGTTCAAGACTAGCGGGAGAATACGAGCAGTACTTC. As protein: CASSSRLAGEYEQYF. The chain is built from TRBV27 and TRBJ2-7; 12 positions match TRBD2. The CDR3 extends over 15 amino acids. CDR1 is MNHEY, CDR2 SMNVEV, per germline (reference sequence). With V trimmed by 4 bases and J by 4 bases, 5 bases remained unmatched.

This rearrangement joins TRBV11-3 to TRBJ2-2, with D perhaps TRBD1 (5 bases). Germline CDR1 is SGHNT and CDR2 is YENEEA. The CDR3 runs 14 residues. V was shortened by 4 bases and J by 1 base, with 7 bases between the two germline ends. This chain's CDR3 is CASSSQGNTGELFF. The CDR3 region has the DNA TGTGCCAGCAGCTCCCAGGGGAACACCGGGGAGCTGTTTTTT.

About this clone itself: The germline gene is not matched at one end of the junction; a read error may be the cause. The genes are TRBV19 and TRBJ2-1, with D hard to call. Germline V gene lookup returns CDR1 LNHDA and CDR2 SQIVND (reference sequence). This CDR3 has 14 residues. CDR3 coding DNA: TGTGCCAGTACGGCTTCCACCTCCCACAATGAGCAGTTCTTC. Its translation: CASTASTSHNEQFF.

V and J are TRBV5-4 and TRBJ1-1, with 8 nucleotides matching TRBD1. The CDR3 has 16 amino acids. Per germline, CDR1 SGHNT and CDR2 YYREEE (reference sequence). With 6 bases clipped from V and 3 bases from J, the junction kept 13 bases outside the gene matches. The CDR3 DNA reads as TGTGCCAGCATTCGGGGGGCAGGGGGCGCTGACACTGAAGCTTTCTTT. This sequence encodes CASIRGAGGADTEAFF.

J is TRBJ2-2 and V is TRBV14, with TRBD1 as a possible D gene (5 bases). With 1 base removed from V and 4 bases from J, the gap between germline ends came to 13 bases. The CDR3 totals 16 residues. CDR1 SGHDN and CDR2 FVKESK come from the germline V gene. The CDR3 DNA is TGTGCCAGCAGCCAAGCCAACTTCAGGGTCACCGGGGAGCTGTTTTTT. This gives the protein CASSQANFRVTGELFF.

The chain recombines TRBV5-8 with TRBJ1-2, with D perhaps TRBD1 (6 bases). CDR1 and CDR2 (germline): SGHTS, YDEGEE. The V and J ends lost 5 bases and 7 bases respectively, with 18 bases between them. This CDR3 contains 14 residues. In DNA form, the CDR3 reads TGTGCCAGCAGAATAAAGGGGGGGAGAAGTGGCTACACCTTC. Translated, it gives CASRIKGGRSGYTF.

This clone was detected ten times or more. Other DNA sequences in this sample translate to the same CDR3. V is TRBV27 and J is TRBJ1-1, with TRBD1 as a possible D gene (6 bases). The CDR3 is 14 amino acids. CDR1 and CDR2 (germline): MNHEY, SMNVEV (reference sequence). Trimming shortened V by 4 bases and J by 1 base, and 10 bases separated the two germline ends. CDR3 DNA sequence: TGTGCCAGCAGTTCCCTCAGGGGGAACACTGAAGCTTTCTTT. This translates into CASSSLRGNTEAFF.

Concerning this clone itself: A single base is all that separates this from a far larger clone, so a read error is likely. The chain recombines TRBV5-4 with TRBJ2-3, with 10 bases identical to TRBD2. The CDR3 covers 14 residues. Germline V gene sequence: CDR1 SGHNT, CDR2 YYREEE (reference sequence). The ends lost 3 bases at V and 4 bases at J; junction bases unmatched: 2. Written as DNA, the CDR3 is TGTGCCAGCAGCTCTAGCGGGAGTGCAGATACGCAGTATTTT. Protein product: CASSSSGSADTQYF.

The table lists this clone with a count of one. V usage is TRBV7-9 and J usage is TRBJ1-2; D not certain. Between the trimmed V and J ends, which lost 7 bases and 8 bases, there was a span of 23 bases. Germline-derived CDR1 and CDR2 are SEHNR and FQNEAQ (reference sequence). The CDR3 extends over 15 amino acids. CDR3 in amino acids: CASTTPPAGPKGYTF. CDR3 coding DNA: TGTGCCAGCACCACCCCCCCAGCCGGACCAAAAGGCTACACCTTC.

The chain employs TRBV18 and TRBJ2-7, with TRBD2 identical over 10 bases. The CDR3 contains 15 residues. In germline, CDR1 is KGHSH, CDR2 LQKENI. V was clipped by 4 bases and J by 5 bases; unmatched bases: 8. CDR3 sequence reads: CASSQVAGGINEQYF. The DNA of the CDR3 is TGTGCCAGCTCACAGGTAGCGGGAGGAATTAACGAGCAGTACTTC.

The gene calls are TRBV28 and TRBJ2-7, with a weak D call TRBD1 (6 bases). Per the germline V gene, CDR1 is MDHEN and CDR2 is SYDVKM. The CDR3 runs 13 residues. The DNA for the CDR3 is TGTGCAGTCGGACAGAGTGCCAGCTACGAGCAGTACTTC. It codes for CAVGQSASYEQYF.

The chain is built from TRBV27 and TRBJ1-5, with 12 bases lining up with TRBD1. The CDR3 sequence is 16 residues long. V shed 10 bases, J shed 2 bases, and the junction held 9 bases outside the gene matches. Germline CDR1 is MNHEY and CDR2 is SMNVEV (reference sequence). The CDR3 bases are TGTGCCACCCGGGGACAGGGGGCTGGAGGCAATCAGCCCCAGCATTTT. Its protein product is CATRGQGAGGNQPQHF.

The J gene is TRBJ2-5, the V gene TRBV29-1; 9 nucleotides line up with TRBD2. The tail of the sequence fits TRBJ2-7 better, so the J call may be wrong. The CDR3 runs to 14 residues. CDR1 is SQVTM and CDR2 is ANQGSEA in the germline V gene. In DNA form, the CDR3 reads TGCAGCGTTGTTCCGCGGGAGGGCTCCTACGAGCAGTACTTC. Protein product: CSVVPREGSYEQYF.

The chain couples TRBV7-8 to TRBJ1-1; no definite D call. V lost 4 bases and J 1 base, leaving 13 bases between the germline ends. The CDR3 is 15 amino acids. Germline CDR1 SGHVS, CDR2 FQNEAQ. The CDR3 DNA is TGTGCCAGCAGCTCCAGCACTCGACAGAACACTGAAGCTTTCTTT. Encoded protein: CASSSSTRQNTEAFF.

This clone has just one count. The chain is built from TRBV28 and TRBJ2-3; TRBD1 agrees at 10 bases. CDR1 is MDHEN and CDR2 is SYDVKM in the germline V gene. This CDR3 comprises 16 residues. Trimming at V came to 7 bases and at J to 4 bases, leaving 11 bases not matched to a gene. The CDR3 region has the DNA TGTGCCAGCACCCACGCCGGGACAGGGGTTTCAGATACGCAGTATTTT. Translated, it gives CASTHAGTGVSDTQYF. The full variable domain, rest sourced from reference TRBV28 and TRBJ2-3, is DVKVTQSSRYLVKRTGEKVFLECVQDMDHENMFWYRQDPGLGLRLIYFSYDVKMKEKGDIPEGYSVSREKKERFSLILESASTNQTSMYLCASTHAGTGVSDTQYFGPGTRLTVL.

This chain joins TRBV29-1 and TRBJ1-5, with D maybe TRBD1 (5 bases). V was trimmed by 5 bases and J by 4 bases, leaving 9 bases between them. This CDR3 has 12 residues. From germline, CDR1 is SQVTM and CDR2 ANQGSEA. This chain's CDR3 is CSVRQSNQPQHF. The DNA of the CDR3 is TGCAGCGTTCGACAGAGTAATCAGCCCCAGCATTTT.

The chain uses TRBV28 and TRBJ2-7; weak D call: TRBD2 (5 bases). The CDR3 covers 18 residues. The V gene lost 3 bases and the J gene lost 4 bases, with 25 bases spanning the gap. The V gene's germline CDR1 is MDHEN and CDR2 SYDVKM. The CDR3 is CASSFLFRIGERFYEQYF. In DNA form, the CDR3 reads TGTGCCAGCAGTTTTTTGTTCCGTATCGGGGAACGGTTTTACGAGCAGTACTTC.

The chain couples TRBV6-1 to TRBJ2-7, with 9 bases matching TRBD1. Germline CDR1 and CDR2: MNHNS and SASEGT. This CDR3 contains 16 residues. Germline trimming cut 4 bases from V and 4 bases from J; bases unmatched to any gene: 11. The DNA for the CDR3 is TGTGCCAGCAGTGGCTTGGGGGGACAGGGACAGTACGAGCAGTACTTC. Translation: CASSGLGGQGQYEQYF.

This chain links TRBV28 with TRBJ2-3; TRBD1 aligns across 8 bases. CDR1 is MDHEN and CDR2 is SYDVKM in the germline V gene. The junction had 9 bases not matched to a gene; V was cut back by 6 bases and J by 4 bases. This CDR3 region has 15 residues. The CDR3 nucleotides are TGTGCCAGCAGCCCCCGGGCAGGGGGCTCAGATACGCAGTATTTT. Translation: CASSPRAGGSDTQYF.

The CDR3 nucleotides read TGTGCCAGCAGCAAAAGGGGACATGAGCAGTTCTTC. Residues: CASSKRGHEQFF. This chain uses TRBV6-6 with TRBJ2-1; D might be TRBD1 or TRBD2, each matching 5 bases. V was shortened by 6 bases and J by 8 bases, with 11 bases between the two germline ends. The germline gives CDR1 MNHNY, CDR2 SVGAGI (reference sequence). The CDR3 covers 12 residues.

The chain employs TRBV2 and TRBJ1-2; no definite D call. V was trimmed by 3 bases and J by 4 bases, leaving 12 bases between them. The CDR3 sequence is 14 residues long. CDR1 and CDR2 from the germline V gene are SNHLY and FYNNEI. The CDR3 DNA reads TGTGCCAGCAGTGAGAACGGGGTTAGCTATGGCTACACCTTC. Protein product: CASSENGVSYGYTF.

This sequence joins TRBV5-1 and TRBJ2-3; 9 nucleotides match TRBD1. Trimming removed 4 bases from V and 6 bases from J; junction bases left unmatched: 9. Germline CDR1 is SGHRS and CDR2 is YFSETQ. The CDR3 runs 15 residues. CDR3 nucleotides: TGCGCCAGCAGCGAGGGACAGGGCCTTGAGGATACGCAGTATTTT. Its protein is CASSEGQGLEDTQYF.

The chain uses TRBV20-1 and TRBJ2-3; unclear D gene. Between the trimmed V and J ends, which lost 5 bases and 7 bases, there was a span of 10 bases. From germline, CDR1 is DFQATT and CDR2 SNEGSKA (reference sequence). The CDR3 spans 11 residues. The CDR3 here is CSAPTIYTQYF. CDR3 sequence (DNA): TGCAGTGCTCCTACAATTTATACGCAGTATTTT.